This passage covers 28 T cell receptor beta chains from one sample sequenced in a study of blood T cell repertoires in COVID-19. The repertoire was sequenced with immunoSEQ multiplex PCR; TCRdb's copy has only in-frame clones and lacks some. The sample contains 200,000 to 250,000 clones, 90% of which appear only once. Sequencing was done on a sample of PBMCs or T cells enriched from blood (not recorded which). These receptors all stem from a man younger than 45 who had been exposed to COVID-19.

V and J are TRBV6-1 and TRBJ1-1, with unresolved D. Deletions cut 2 bases from V and 5 bases from J, with 9 bases between. CDR1 and CDR2 from the germline V gene are MNHNS and SASEGT. The CDR3 has 13 residues. The CDR3 here is CASSERPRTEAFF. In DNA, the CDR3 is TGTGCCAGCAGTGAACGTCCCAGGACTGAAGCTTTCTTT.

The chain links TRBV14 to TRBJ1-3, with a weak D call TRBD1 (6 bases). This CDR3 comprises 15 residues. CDR1 is SGHDN and CDR2 is FVKESK in the germline V gene. V lost 5 bases and J 5 bases, leaving 16 bases between the germline ends. CDR3 loop: CASSARDTFRNTIYF. CDR3 bases: TGTGCCAGCAGCGCCCGGGACACCTTTAGAAACACCATATATTTT.

The V and J genes are TRBV7-7 and TRBJ2-2, with unresolved D. CDR3 size: 15 residues. Germline V gene sequence: CDR1 SSHAT, CDR2 FNYEAQ (reference sequence). V dropped 4 bases and J dropped 3 bases, with 12 bases sitting between them. CDR3 sequence: CASSSQIQHTGELFF. CDR3 nucleotide sequence: TGTGCCAGCAGCTCACAAATACAGCACACCGGGGAGCTGTTTTTT.

This sequence joins TRBV7-9 and TRBJ1-2; D uncertain. CDR3 size: 15 residues. With 6 bases removed from V and 5 bases from J, the gap between germline ends came to 19 bases. From germline, CDR1 is SEHNR and CDR2 FQNEAQ (reference sequence). CDR3 nucleotides: TGTGCCAGCAGTTACCAAAGGTCACCGGGGTATGGCTACACCTTC. Translating gives CASSYQRSPGYGYTF.

V usage is TRBV5-1 and J usage is TRBJ2-1, with 10 positions matching TRBD1. This CDR3 is 13 amino acids long. Germline loops: CDR1 SGHRS, CDR2 YFSETQ. Unmatched junction bases numbered 5, after V lost 4 bases and J lost 10 bases. In DNA, the CDR3 is TGCGCCAGCAGCATTGGGACAGGGGACGAGCAGTTCTTC. Protein: CASSIGTGDEQFF.

This clone has only one observation. The chain combines TRBV11-2 with TRBJ2-5; the match to TRBD2 covers 9 bases. The germline V gene encodes CDR1 SGHAT and CDR2 FQNNGV. The CDR3 runs 16 residues. V was pared by 0 bases and J by 4 bases, with 6 bases of the junction left unmatched. CDR3 loop: CASSLDGTAGGETQYF. CDR3 sequence (DNA): TGTGCCAGCAGCTTAGATGGTACAGCGGGGGGAGAGACCCAGTACTTC.

The chain uses TRBV4-3 and TRBJ1-2; 8 bases align to TRBD1. This CDR3 is 16 amino acids long. Germline assignment: CDR1 LGHNA and CDR2 YSLEER. V was clipped by 0 bases and J by 5 bases; unmatched bases: 8. In DNA form, the CDR3 reads TGCGCCAGCAGCCAAGATCTAACAGGGGGTCGGTATGGCTACACCTTC. Its translation: CASSQDLTGGRYGYTF.

The gene calls are TRBV7-2 and TRBJ1-1, with a possible D match to TRBD1 (5 bases). Germline-derived CDR1 and CDR2 are SGHTA and FQGNSA. Trimming stripped 5 bases from V and 6 bases from J, with 16 bases between. This CDR3 is built from 14 residues. CDR3 coding DNA: TGTGCCAGCAGCCCCGGCGGGAGGGGTGCTGAAGCTTTCTTT. It yields the protein CASSPGGRGAEAFF.

CDR3 region: CASSQDGSGTGASPLHF. The CDR3, as DNA: TGCGCCAGCAGCCAAGACGGCAGCGGGACAGGGGCTTCACCCCTCCACTTT. The V call is TRBV4-3, the J call TRBJ1-6; 10 nucleotides agree with TRBD1. Germline lookup yields CDR1 LGHNA and CDR2 YSLEER. The CDR3 runs 17 residues. V shed 0 bases, J shed 9 bases, and the junction held 8 bases outside the gene matches.

The V and J genes are TRBV7-2 and TRBJ2-1; 7 nucleotides agree with TRBD1. The germline V gene has CDR1 SGHTA and CDR2 FQGNSA. The CDR3 length is 15 residues. The V and J ends lost 4 bases and 4 bases, in that order; junction bases with no gene match: 7. In DNA form, the CDR3 reads TGTGCCAGCAGCTCCGCCGGGACAGTTTACAATGAGCAGTTCTTC. Its translation: CASSSAGTVYNEQFF.

A remark on this clone: Other DNA sequences in this specimen translate into the identical CDR3. This sequence joins TRBV4-1 and TRBJ2-3, with 9 nucleotides matching TRBD2. Germline trimming cut 0 bases from V and 1 base from J; bases unmatched to any gene: 8. The CDR3 loop spans 18 amino acids. The V gene's germline CDR1 is MGHRA and CDR2 YSYEKL. DNA of the CDR3: TGCGCCAGCAGCCAAGAGGGAGGGCTAGCGGGGCGCACAGATACGCAGTATTTT. Translating it yields CASSQEGGLAGRTDTQYF.

The chain uses TRBV29-1 and TRBJ1-2; perhaps TRBD1 as D (5 bases). The germline V gene has CDR1 SQVTM and CDR2 ANQGSEA. The V gene lost 6 bases and the J gene lost 4 bases, with 12 bases spanning the gap. The CDR3 totals 12 residues. In DNA form, the CDR3 reads TGCAGCGTGGACAAAATGGGCTATGGCTACACCTTC. It specifies CSVDKMGYGYTF.

This sequence joins TRBV6-5 and TRBJ2-3, with D tentatively TRBD2 (6 bases). The CDR3 has 13 amino acids. Trimming took 6 bases from V and 6 from J, leaving 13 bases between them. Germline lookup yields CDR1 MNHEY and CDR2 SVGAGI. Here the CDR3 reads CASRLGTYDTQYF. In DNA form, the CDR3 reads TGTGCCAGCAGGCTAGGGACTTACGATACGCAGTATTTT.

The chain joins TRBV4-1 to TRBJ1-5, with 7 bases aligning to TRBD1. The CDR3 spans 16 residues. Trimming at V came to 4 bases and at J to 1 base, leaving 7 bases not matched to a gene. Germline V CDR1 and CDR2: MGHRA, YSYEKL. The CDR3 DNA sequence: TGCGCCAGCAGCCCCTTGTACAGGGGAAGCAATCAGCCCCAGCATTTT. It specifies CASSPLYRGSNQPQHF.

The J gene is TRBJ1-5, the V gene TRBV7-8, with D tentatively TRBD1 (5 bases). Trimming removed 3 bases from V and 6 bases from J, with 18 bases in between. Germline CDR1 and CDR2: SGHVS and FQNEAQ. The CDR3 loop spans 16 amino acids. CDR3 nucleotide sequence: TGTGCCAGCAGCTTCCGAGACAGATCCCTCGCTCAGCCCCAGCATTTT. It translates to CASSFRDRSLAQPQHF.

This chain joins TRBV2 and TRBJ2-1; maybe TRBD1 (5 bases). The length of the CDR3 is 12 residues. V lost 4 bases and J 7 bases, leaving 8 bases between the germline ends. Germline V gives CDR1 SNHLY, CDR2 FYNNEI. The CDR3 DNA reads TGTGCCAGCAGTGGGGGCGGTAATGAGCAGTTCTTC. Residues: CASSGGGNEQFF.

The rearrangement uses TRBV5-1 and TRBJ2-5; 8 bases map to TRBD1. The length of the CDR3 is 14 residues. Germline-derived CDR1 and CDR2 are SGHRS and YFSETQ. The V and J ends lost 4 bases and 4 bases, in that order; junction bases with no gene match: 6. The CDR3 DNA follows: TGCGCCAGCAGCACCGGGACAGGAGGAGAGACCCAGTACTTC. This sequence encodes CASSTGTGGETQYF.

The gene calls are TRBV11-3 and TRBJ2-5; 7 nucleotides line up with TRBD1. The CDR3 is 14 residues long. Trimming took 1 base from V and 1 from J; bases not matched to a gene: 0. CDR1 is SGHNT, CDR2 YENEEA, per germline. As DNA, the CDR3 is TGTGCCAGCAGCTTAGGACAGGGCCAAGAGACCCAGTACTTC. The encoded protein is CASSLGQGQETQYF. The entire variable domain, with the rest obtained from reference TRBV11-3 and TRBJ2-5, is as follows: EAGVVQSPRYKIIEKKQPVAFWCNPISGHNTLYWYLQNLGQGPELLIRYENEEAVDDSQLPKDRFSAERLKGVDSTLKIQPAELGDSAVYLCASSLGQGQETQYFGPGTRLLVL.

The chain uses TRBV5-5 and TRBJ1-1, with 9 bases fitting TRBD1. V was clipped by 5 bases and J by 6 bases; unmatched bases: 8. Germline CDR1 SGHKS, CDR2 YYEKEE (reference sequence). The CDR3 length is 14 residues. CDR3 loop: CASSLVGQGSEAFF. The CDR3 DNA sequence: TGTGCCAGCAGTCTGGTGGGACAGGGATCTGAAGCTTTCTTT.

V is TRBV5-4 and J is TRBJ2-2; 11 nucleotides line up with TRBD2. The CDR3 runs to 16 residues. CDR1 and CDR2 (germline): SGHNT, YYREEE (reference sequence). V lost 3 bases, J lost 5 bases, and 6 bases stayed unmatched. The DNA of the CDR3 is TGTGCCAGCAGCTCCTTAGCGGGGGGGCGAACCGGGGAGCTGTTTTTT. Its translation: CASSSLAGGRTGELFF.

The chain carries TRBV7-2 and TRBJ2-5, with 15 bases identical to TRBD2. This CDR3 has 18 amino acids. Germline assignment: CDR1 SGHTA and CDR2 FQGNSA. Trimming cost V 3 bases and J 3 bases; bases outside gene matches: 8. The CDR3 reads CASSFIRTSGGAKETQYF. CDR3 DNA: TGTGCCAGCAGCTTTATCCGGACTAGCGGGGGGGCAAAAGAGACCCAGTACTTC.

This clone showed up just a few times. This chain connects TRBV29-1 to TRBJ2-3; D gene uncertain. V was pared by 5 bases and J by 0 bases, with 6 bases between. Germline CDR1 is SQVTM and CDR2 is ANQGSEA. CDR3 size: 12 residues. Here the CDR3 reads CSVKTSTDTQYF. The CDR3 DNA sequence: TGCAGCGTTAAAACTAGCACAGATACGCAGTATTTT.

V gene TRBV9 combines with J gene TRBJ2-7, with TRBD1 identical over 9 bases. With 3 bases clipped from V and 6 bases from J, the junction kept 7 bases outside the gene matches. Germline lookup yields CDR1 SGDLS and CDR2 YYNGEE. The CDR3 is made up of 14 amino acids. The CDR3 reads CASSATGGSSEQYF. The CDR3 region has the DNA TGTGCCAGCAGCGCTACAGGGGGCTCCAGCGAGCAGTACTTC.

The chain employs TRBV2 and TRBJ1-2; D remains ambiguous. Germline V lookup: CDR1 SNHLY, CDR2 FYNNEI. The V end lost 5 bases, the J end lost 0 bases, and 10 bases lay between the germline ends. This CDR3 contains 14 residues. The CDR3 here is CASSPNRANYGYTF. As DNA, the CDR3 is TGTGCCAGCAGTCCGAACAGAGCTAACTATGGCTACACCTTC.

This clone was seen more than once but under ten times. This rearrangement joins TRBV15 to TRBJ2-2; 8 nucleotides line up with TRBD1. With 0 bases clipped from V and 6 bases from J, the junction kept 9 bases outside the gene matches. This CDR3 contains 17 residues. CDR1 and CDR2 from the germline V gene are LNHNV and YYDKDF (reference sequence). In DNA, the CDR3 is TGTGCCACCAGCAGAGATCGAAGGACAGGGATGGCCGGGGAGCTGTTTTTT. It specifies CATSRDRRTGMAGELFF.

The V and J genes are TRBV5-4 and TRBJ2-5; 16 bases align to TRBD2. The CDR3 runs 17 residues. The germline CDR1 and CDR2 sequences are SGHNT and YYREEE (reference sequence). Losses at the gene ends were 5 bases for V and 5 bases for J; bases not matched to a gene: 9. The CDR3 DNA reads TGTGCCAGCAGTTCGGGACTAGCGGGGGGGCTTGGCGAGACCCAGTACTTC. Residues: CASSSGLAGGLGETQYF.

The chain links TRBV5-4 to TRBJ2-5; tentatively, D is TRBD1 (5 bases). The CDR3 contains 15 residues. Trimming left V 1 base short and J 5 bases short, with 15 bases between. From germline, CDR1 is SGHNT and CDR2 YYREEE (reference sequence). CDR3 coding DNA: TGTGCCAGCAGCTTGAAGGTGGGGCAGGAGGAGACCCAGTACTTC. It specifies CASSLKVGQEETQYF.

This clone appeared a few times. This chain joins TRBV12-3 or TRBV12-4 and TRBJ2-2, with a weak D call TRBD2 (6 bases). This CDR3 spans 11 amino acids. The V end was cut by 10 bases, the J end by 5 bases, with 8 bases between. The CDR3 DNA is TGTGCCACGGCGGGGACCGGGGAGCTGTTTTTT. Translation: CATAGTGELFF.